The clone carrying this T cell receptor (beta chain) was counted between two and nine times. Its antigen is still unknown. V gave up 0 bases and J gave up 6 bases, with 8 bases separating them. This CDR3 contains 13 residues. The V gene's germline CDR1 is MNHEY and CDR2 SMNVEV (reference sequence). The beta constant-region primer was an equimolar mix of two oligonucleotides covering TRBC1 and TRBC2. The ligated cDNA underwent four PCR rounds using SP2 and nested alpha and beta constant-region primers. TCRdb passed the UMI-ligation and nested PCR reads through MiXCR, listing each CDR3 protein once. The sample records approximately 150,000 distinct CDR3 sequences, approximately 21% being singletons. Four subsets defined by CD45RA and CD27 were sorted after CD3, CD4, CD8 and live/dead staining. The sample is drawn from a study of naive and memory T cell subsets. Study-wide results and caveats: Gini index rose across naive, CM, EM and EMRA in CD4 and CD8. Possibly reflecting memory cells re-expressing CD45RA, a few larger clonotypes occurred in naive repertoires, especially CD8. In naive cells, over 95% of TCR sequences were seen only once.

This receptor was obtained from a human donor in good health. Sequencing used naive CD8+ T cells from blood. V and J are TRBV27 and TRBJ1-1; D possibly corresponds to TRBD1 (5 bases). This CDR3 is CASSLSRVSEAFF. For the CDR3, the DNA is TGTGCCAGCAGTTTATCCAGGGTCTCTGAAGCTTTCTTT.